Below, 9 T cell receptor beta chains from the same sample are listed, as sequenced in a study of Ad26.COV2.S vaccination and SARS-CoV-2 variants. Treatment described: around 19 received Ad26.COV2.S at low or high dose, single or two shots; 5 received placebo; per-sample allocation not given. The samples date from day 63 after the first vaccine or placebo injection. Sequencing used immunoSEQ multiplex PCR; TCRdb keeps in-frame clones, though not all of them. The table includes under 500,000 clones, about 90% detected once. This specimen was peripheral blood, taken in a trial of Ad26.COV2.S vaccine versus placebo. The receptors derive from a person between 18 and 59 years old who received the Ad26.COV2.S COVID-19 vaccine or a placebo.

This chain connects TRBV7-2 to TRBJ2-6; 9 bases are a match to TRBD1. This CDR3 is 17 amino acids long. Looked up from germline, CDR1 is SGHTA and CDR2 is FQGNSA. With 6 bases clipped from V and 0 bases from J, the junction kept 6 bases outside the gene matches. CDR3 sequence reads: CASSPGTGSSGANVLTF. As DNA, the CDR3 is TGTGCCAGCAGTCCCGGGACAGGGAGCTCTGGGGCCAACGTCCTGACTTTC.

The V and J genes are TRBV19 and TRBJ2-5; 7 positions match TRBD1. J gave up 1 base and V 5 bases, and 7 bases lay outside the gene matches. CDR3 size: 15 residues. CDR1 and CDR2 (germline): LNHDA, SQIVND (reference sequence). CDR3 in DNA: TGTGCCAGTAGTTCCCGGGACAGACTCCAAGAGACCCAGTACTTC. Protein: CASSSRDRLQETQYF.

The chain recombines TRBV19 with TRBJ1-5; weak D call: TRBD1 (6 bases). Germline CDR1 and CDR2: LNHDA and SQIVND (reference sequence). This CDR3 contains 14 residues. The germline V and J ends were trimmed by 4 bases and 6 bases, with 13 bases remaining between them. The CDR3 nucleotides are TGTGCCAGTAGTACGCAGGGGATTGCTCAGCCCCAGCATTTT. The encoded protein is CASSTQGIAQPQHF.

The CDR3 region is CASSIGQSTNEKLFF. As DNA, the CDR3 is TGTGCCAGCAGCATTGGACAGTCAACTAATGAAAAACTGTTTTTT. This chain uses TRBV7-2 with TRBJ1-4; perhaps TRBD1 as D (6 bases). Germline CDR1 SGHTA, CDR2 FQGNSA. Trimming removed 5 bases at V and 0 bases at J, with 10 bases between. This CDR3 region has 15 residues.

The V gene is TRBV19, the J gene TRBJ2-3; 9 positions agree with TRBD2. With V trimmed by 0 bases and J by 2 bases, 6 bases remained unmatched. Germline CDR1 is LNHDA and CDR2 is SQIVND (reference sequence). This CDR3 has 17 residues. The CDR3 sequence: CASSIDLAGSLTDTQYF. CDR3 DNA sequence: TGTGCCAGTAGTATAGATCTAGCGGGGTCGCTCACAGATACGCAGTATTTT.

The genes are TRBV25-1 and TRBJ2-1; 14 bases fit TRBD2. The trim removed 6 bases at V and 0 bases at J, leaving 7 bases unmatched. This CDR3 region has 18 residues. Germline assignment: CDR1 MGHDK and CDR2 SYGVNS. DNA of the CDR3: TGTGCCAGCAGGAGACTAGCGGGGGGGCTTCCCTCCTACAATGAGCAGTTCTTC. The encoded protein is CASRRLAGGLPSYNEQFF.

The count of this clone is one. The chain has TRBV14 and TRBJ1-4; TRBD1 aligns across 8 bases. Germline V gene lookup returns CDR1 SGHDN and CDR2 FVKESK. V dropped 4 bases and J dropped 3; count of bases not matched to a gene: 10. The CDR3 spans 17 residues. As DNA, the CDR3 is TGTGCCAGCAGCCCCGGACAGGGTTCCGCCCCTAATGAAAAACTGTTTTTT. Its protein is CASSPGQGSAPNEKLFF.

This clone was picked up a small number of times. The chain has TRBV18 and TRBJ1-5, with D unresolved. V lost 2 bases and J lost 1, with 9 bases in between. Germline CDR1 KGHSH, CDR2 LQKENI. This CDR3 region has 15 residues. CDR3 sequence reads: CASSPGGRSNQPQHF. As DNA, the CDR3 is TGTGCCAGCTCACCAGGAGGGAGAAGCAATCAGCCCCAGCATTTT.

The rearrangement links TRBV18 to TRBJ1-2, with D possibly TRBD1 on 6 matching bases. The CDR3 contains 17 residues. The V gene lost 2 bases and the J gene lost 0 bases, with 16 bases spanning the gap. Germline values: CDR1 KGHSH, CDR2 LQKENI. CDR3 protein: CASSPYGQSLPNYGYTF. CDR3 bases: TGTGCCAGCTCACCATATGGACAGTCACTTCCTAACTATGGCTACACCTTC.